This T cell receptor (beta chain) was identified in a study of OX40 agonist ivuxolimab in advanced cancers. Some background on the complete study: Ivuxolimab was a fully human IgG2 agonistic monoclonal antibody targeting the costimulatory receptor OX40 (CD134). Among the approximately 54 dose-escalation patients, about 19 had hepatocellular carcinoma, roughly 15 melanoma, 9 renal cell carcinoma and 9 head and neck cancer. The paper reports the monotherapy dose-escalation portion (N of about 56 patients) of the phase I ivuxolimab trial. Intravenous ivuxolimab was administered to patients every 2 weeks at six dose levels: 0.01, 0.1, 0.3, 1.5, 3 and 10 mg/kg. A male proportion of roughly 80% and a mean age of approximately 55 years, ranging from about 20 to 80, were recorded for the dose-escalation cohort. Partial responses occurred in three dose-escalation patients, of whom one had hepatocellular carcinoma and two had cutaneous melanoma. Prior anti-PD-1, anti-PD-L1 or anti-CTLA-4 therapy was permitted, and roughly two fifths of dose-escalation patients had received checkpoint inhibitors. Peripheral TCRbeta sequencing aimed to test whether ivuxolimab altered TCR sequence diversity and caused clonal T-cell expansion.

The trial excluded patients who had a history of autoimmune disease or were on systemic immunosuppression. Peripheral blood for TCR sequencing was collected from all dose cohorts at baseline, on cycle 4 day 1, and on cycle 7 day 1. The samples were taken from a phase I, first-in-human, multicenter, open-label dose-escalation trial of ivuxolimab. The trial enrolled adults with locally advanced or metastatic head and neck squamous cell, hepatocellular, melanoma or renal cell carcinoma. Before TCR sequencing, CD4+ T cells and CD8+ T cells were sorted from peripheral blood as separate populations. From the cysteine through the phenylalanine, the CDR3 covers 11 amino acids. This entry keeps only the CDR3 DNA: 33 bases, framed from base 1. The V and J ends are trimmed by 7 bases and 13 bases, leaving 16 bases between them. The germline V gene (reference sequence) supplies CDR1 SEHNR and CDR2 FQNEAQ. What the authors observed across the whole study: In partial responders in the 0.1-3.0 mg/kg groups, normalized peripheral clonal expansion was found to be among the lowest, especially among CD8+ T cells. Low levels of normalized T-cell clonal expansion were also shown by some nonresponding patients. The antigen specificity of the clonally expanded peripheral T cells was not determined. On average, CD8+ T cells showed more expanded clones than CD4+ T cells after ivuxolimab. At doses from 0.1 to 3.0 mg/kg, clonal expansion was seen in both CD4+ and CD8+ blood T cells between baseline and week 6.

As to this clone: Its antigen is unknown. No qualities accompany the bases; no much larger clone lies one base away.

Genomic DNA was extracted from sorted cells for sequencing of the TCRbeta CDR3 region. The immunoSEQ Assay was used to sequence the TCRbeta CDR3 regions. TCRdb's version of the immuneACCESS table is confined to in-frame rearrangements and falls short of the full clone set. An unresolved V gene accounts for under half of the shortfall where checked; the remainder is of unknown origin. Across this sample there are 50,000 or so clones, with about 93% seen only once. Approximately 25% of the sample belongs to the ten largest clones. This sample comprised CD4+ or CD8+ T cells sorted from blood, obtained in a trial of the OX40 agonist ivuxolimab. The sequence is built from TRBV7-9 and TRBJ2-5, with the D gene not clear enough to name. The sequence was obtained from an adult with an advanced solid tumor such as melanoma, head and neck, liver or kidney cancer. In nucleotide form, the sequence is TGTGCCAGCACCGACGACCGTCGACGGTACTTC. This codes for CASTDDRRRYF.